The next 5 T cell receptor beta chains were all read from a single sample in a study of early T cells in non-severe SARS-CoV-2 infection. Each CDR3 protein gets one entry after TCRdb re-called the 5' RACE reads with MiXCR. The repertoire includes tens of thousands of distinct CDR3 sequences, roughly 9.7% of them detected once, and less than 10% sits in the top ten. Material for sequencing was whole blood. These TCRs come from an adult who was a healthcare worker with PCR-confirmed SARS-CoV-2 infection or an uninfected control (not recorded which).

The V call is TRBV29-1, the J call TRBJ2-1; 11 positions match TRBD2. V shed 6 bases, J shed 8 bases, and the junction held 6 bases outside the gene matches. Per germline, CDR1 SQVTM and CDR2 ANQGSEA. This CDR3 is built from 13 residues. The CDR3 spells CSVRLAGLDEQFF. The DNA for the CDR3 is TGCAGCGTCCGACTAGCGGGATTGGATGAGCAGTTCTTC.

This clonotype came up a few times. The chain is built from TRBV20-1 and TRBJ2-3, with TRBD2 matching over 8 bases. Germline values: CDR1 DFQATT, CDR2 SNEGSKA (reference sequence). The CDR3 totals 15 residues. V lost 2 bases to trimming and J lost 4 bases; unmatched junction nucleotides: 8. The CDR3 DNA sequence: TGCAGTGCTAGAACCCAGCGGGAGTATTCAGATACGCAGTATTTT. The encoded protein is CSARTQREYSDTQYF.

This clonotype appeared many times. The CDR3 DNA reads TGTGCCAGCAGCTTGGACCCCGTGGATACGCAGTATTTT. Translating gives CASSLDPVDTQYF. The chain is built from TRBV5-6 and TRBJ2-3, with D unresolved. V lost 0 bases, J lost 6 bases, and 8 bases lay in between. Germline V lookup: CDR1 SGHDT, CDR2 YYEEEE. The CDR3 is 13 amino acids.

This clonotype was observed at least ten times. The V and J genes are TRBV20-1 and TRBJ2-1; the D is unclear. V was clipped by 0 bases and J by 7 bases, with 13 bases between them. CDR1 DFQATT and CDR2 SNEGSKA come from the germline V gene (reference sequence). The CDR3 sequence is 14 residues long. The CDR3 region has the DNA TGCAGTGCTAGAGAACCCCCCTTAGAGAATGAGCAGTTCTTC. As protein: CSAREPPLENEQFF.

The rearrangement joins TRBV7-8 to TRBJ2-5; D not resolved. The germline V gene has CDR1 SGHVS and CDR2 FQNEAQ. Trimming shortened V by 5 bases and J by 7 bases, and 8 bases separated the two germline ends. The CDR3 covers 11 residues. DNA for the CDR3: TGTGCCAGCAGCCCGGGCCGGACCCAGTACTTC. Translating gives CASSPGRTQYF.